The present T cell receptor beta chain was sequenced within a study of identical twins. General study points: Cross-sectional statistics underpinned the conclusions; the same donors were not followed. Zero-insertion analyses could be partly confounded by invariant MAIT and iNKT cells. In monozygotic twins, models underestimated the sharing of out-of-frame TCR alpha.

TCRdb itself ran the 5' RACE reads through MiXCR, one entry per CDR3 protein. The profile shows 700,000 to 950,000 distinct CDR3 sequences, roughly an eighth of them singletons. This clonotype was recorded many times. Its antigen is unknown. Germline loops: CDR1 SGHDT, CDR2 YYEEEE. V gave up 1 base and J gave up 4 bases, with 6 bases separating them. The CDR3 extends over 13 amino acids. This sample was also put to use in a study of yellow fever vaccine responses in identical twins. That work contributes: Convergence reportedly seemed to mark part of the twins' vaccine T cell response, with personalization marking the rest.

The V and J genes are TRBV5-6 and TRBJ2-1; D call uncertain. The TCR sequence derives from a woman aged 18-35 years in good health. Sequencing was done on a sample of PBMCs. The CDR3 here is CASSLMLYNEQFF. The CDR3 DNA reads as TGTGCCAGCAGCTTGATGCTATACAATGAGCAGTTCTTC. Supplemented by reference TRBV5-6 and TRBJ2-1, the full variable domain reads DAGVTQSPTHLIKTRGQQVTLRCSPKSGHDTVSWYQQALGQGPQFIFQYYEEEERQRGNFPDRFSGHQFPNYSSELNVNALLLGDSALYLCASSLMLYNEQFFGPGTRLTVL.